The text below deals with one T cell receptor beta chain. The data were obtained in a study of T cell responses to AZD1222 COVID-19 vaccine. Repertoires were generated with immunoSEQ multiplex PCR, while TCRdb's copy carries only in-frame clones and drops some. The table records 130,000 or so clones, about nine tenths of them present only once. V dropped 7 bases and J dropped 5; count of bases not matched to a gene: 9. This CDR3 is 14 amino acids long. Germline assignment: CDR1 KGHDR and CDR2 SFDVKD. Specimen: peripheral blood, collected on day 0 of AZD1222 vaccination. The receptor was isolated from an adult in good health. V gene TRBV24-1 combines with J gene TRBJ2-5; TRBD2 matches at 7 bases. In DNA form, the CDR3 reads TGTGCCACCAGCTCGGGAGGCCACGGGGAGACCCAGTACTTC. This translates into CATSSGGHGETQYF.